This TCR beta chain was captured by sequencing in a study of human T cells and chemical hapten exposure (dated by TCRdb to about 2021). Regarding the complete study: For sensitization, 2% DPC in acetone was applied to a roughly 2 cm by roughly 2 cm area of upper inner arm skin. Weekly therapeutic DPC doses were additionally applied to the scalp of patients throughout the roughly 23-week study period. Patch testing on the upper back used Finn chambers containing 0.01% DPC, with scoring done after 6 days according to International Contact Dermatitis Research Group standards. The patient cohort, mostly female, included alopecia areata with under or over 50% scalp involvement, alopecia totalis and alopecia universalis. Libraries were combined into a pool for sequencing, and differences in TCR yield between samples came mainly from small differences in library volumes within the pool. This study followed changes in the peripheral blood TCR repertoire in vivo during primary and secondary sensitization of alopecia patients to the hapten diphenylcyclopropenone (DPC). Blood was sampled from patients pre-sensitization (week 0) and at 2, 6 and about 24 weeks after DPC sensitization. Blood for TCR sequencing was provided by twenty-nine alopecia patients at one to four time points (pre-sensitization, 2, 6 and 24 weeks). General findings and caveats noted by the study authors: Repeated subsampling changed both the strength of the expansion versus patch-test correlation and the threshold at which the correlation became significant. The number of PT1 expanded TCRs positively correlated with patch test score, significant at thresholds 8, 16 and 32 but not 4. No change with DPC sensitization was found in the number of TCRs above 1 in 1000 frequency, and no evidence of global repertoire structure alterations was found. All patients had alopecia, a presumed autoimmune disease, so their immune response might differ from that of healthy individuals. Significantly more large CDR3 similarity clusters were formed by expanded TCRs than by pre-sensitization or healthy control sets, consistent with antigen-driven responses.

This clonotype was observed at least ten times. Its cognate antigen has yet to be identified. Base quality data are lacking; no much larger clone is found one base away. CDR1 and CDR2 are drawn from the germline V gene (reference sequence): LGHDT, YNNKEL. The CDR3 spans 11 residues, from the cysteine through the phenylalanine. The kept DNA is CDR3 alone, 33 bases in frame from the first base. At the junction V is shortened by 1 base and J by 8 bases, with 5 bases in between. The time point label on this specimen signifies: pre-sensitization, week 0. In light of the paper, this sample's treatment or condition label describes: therapeutic diphenylcyclopropenone sensitization with weekly scalp DPC. At each patch-test visit, blood was drawn before the patch test was applied. To be eligible, patients had to be aged 18 to 70, diagnosed with alopecia and judged suitable for DPC therapy, while pregnant patients were excluded. Total RNA was extracted from unfractionated whole blood that had been collected in Tempus Blood RNA tubes.

The library was obtained by RACE. The listed sequencing device is NextSeq 500. During library preparation, unique molecular identifiers were attached to individual cDNA molecules so that TCRs could be counted quantitatively and reproducibly. From each blood RNA sample, both TCR alpha and TCR beta chains were sequenced. On the study's bioinformatics: The median number of TCRs per sample was 90,000 to 100,000, ranging from about 23,224 to 750,000. The Decombinator software suite was used to annotate V, J and CDR3 in the TCR reads. Every sample was subsampled to the same number of TCRs (28,000) for the PS versus PT1 abundance plots. TCRs were defined as expanded if absent before sensitization and observed at least eight times at the 2-week time point. TCRdb reprocessing: public reads trimmed at Q25 with fastp, clones called with MiXCR, in-frame beta chains kept. Every entry covers one CDR3 protein and lists the most common genes and DNA from its rows. It is TCRdb's table, rather than the study itself, that gives the V and J calls and clone size. The sample has some 90,000 distinct CDR3 sequences on record, 8.5% of them singletons. The top ten clones comprise 2.6% of the sample.

The source of this sequence is a man aged 35-49 years with alopecia areata. Some clones in this sample may be carry-over from other donors' samples. The sequencing used whole blood, collected in connection with sensitization to the hapten diphenylcyclopropenone (DPC). The chain was built from TRBV3-1 and TRBJ1-2, with the D gene call left open. DNA sequence: TGTGCCAGCAGCCAAGGAGAAGGCTACACCTTC. Its product reads: CASSQGEGYTF. Full variable domain (CDR3 extended with the reference TRBV3-1 and TRBJ1-2 proteins): DTAVSQTPKYLVTQMGNDKSIKCEQNLGHDTMYWYKQDSKKFLKIMFSYNNKELIINETVPNRFSPKSPDKAHLNLHINSLELGDSAVYFCASSQGEGYTFGSGTRLTVV.